This T cell receptor beta chain was retrieved from a study of control samples from healthy donors and cancer patients. Repertoires were generated with immunoSEQ multiplex PCR, while TCRdb's copy carries only in-frame clones and drops some. Here the sample spans roughly 88,000 clones, 93% being singletons. Sequencing was performed on blood. The receptor's source is a man aged 18 to 29 in good health.

The CDR3 DNA reads TGCAGCGTTGAAGGCCTCACGAGTGGAGCTCCGAACACTGAAGCTTTCTTT. Its translation is CSVEGLTSGAPNTEAFF. The chain has TRBV29-1 and TRBJ1-1; D unresolved. This CDR3 spans 17 amino acids. Germline assignment: CDR1 SQVTM and CDR2 ANQGSEA. Trimming cost V 1 base and J 1 base, with 19 bases left between them.